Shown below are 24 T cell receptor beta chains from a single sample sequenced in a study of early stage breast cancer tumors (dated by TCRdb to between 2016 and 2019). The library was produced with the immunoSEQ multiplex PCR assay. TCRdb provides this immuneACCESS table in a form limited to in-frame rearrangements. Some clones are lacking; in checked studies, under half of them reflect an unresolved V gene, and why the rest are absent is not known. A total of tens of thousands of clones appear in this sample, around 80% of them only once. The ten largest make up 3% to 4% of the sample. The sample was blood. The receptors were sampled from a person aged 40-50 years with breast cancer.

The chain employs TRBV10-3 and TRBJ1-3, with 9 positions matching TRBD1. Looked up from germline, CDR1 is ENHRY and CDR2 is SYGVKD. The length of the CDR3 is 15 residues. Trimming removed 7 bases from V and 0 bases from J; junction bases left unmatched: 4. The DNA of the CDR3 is TGTGCCATCACCCGGGACAGGGCCTCTGGAAACACCATATATTTT. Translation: CAITRDRASGNTIYF.

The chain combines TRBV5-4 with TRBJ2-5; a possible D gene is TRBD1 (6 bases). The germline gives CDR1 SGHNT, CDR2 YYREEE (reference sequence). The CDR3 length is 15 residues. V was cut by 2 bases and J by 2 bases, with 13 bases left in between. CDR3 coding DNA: TGTGCCAGCAGCTTTTCCGGGACACTTCAAGAGACCCAGTACTTC. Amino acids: CASSFSGTLQETQYF.

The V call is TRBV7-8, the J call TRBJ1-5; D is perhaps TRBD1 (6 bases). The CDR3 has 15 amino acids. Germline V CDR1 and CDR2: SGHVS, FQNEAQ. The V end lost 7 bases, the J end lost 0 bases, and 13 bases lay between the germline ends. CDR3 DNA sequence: TGTGCCAGCACCGTACAGGGAAATAGCAATCAGCCCCAGCATTTT. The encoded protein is CASTVQGNSNQPQHF.

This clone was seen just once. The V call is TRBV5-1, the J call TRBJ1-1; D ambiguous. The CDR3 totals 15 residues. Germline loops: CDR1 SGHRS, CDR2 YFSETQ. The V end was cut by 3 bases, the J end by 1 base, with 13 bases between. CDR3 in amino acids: CASSSASNRNTEAFF. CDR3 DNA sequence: TGCGCCAGCAGCTCGGCCAGCAACAGGAACACTGAAGCTTTCTTT.

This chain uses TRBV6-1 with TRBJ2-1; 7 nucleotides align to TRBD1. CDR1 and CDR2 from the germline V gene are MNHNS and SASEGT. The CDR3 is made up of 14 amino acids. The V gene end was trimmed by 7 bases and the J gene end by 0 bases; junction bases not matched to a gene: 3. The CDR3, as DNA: TGTGCCAGCATTTGGACAGGCTCCTACAATGAGCAGTTCTTC. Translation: CASIWTGSYNEQFF.

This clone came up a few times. This CDR3 is CASSLGTVEQYF. In DNA form, the CDR3 reads TGTGCCAGCAGCCTCGGGACTGTCGAGCAGTACTTC. This chain joins TRBV7-9 and TRBJ2-7; tentative D call: TRBD2 (6 bases). The ends were cut back, 5 bases at V and 6 bases at J, with 11 bases in the middle. The length of the CDR3 is 12 residues. Germline CDR1 reads SEHNR; CDR2 reads FQNEAQ (reference sequence).

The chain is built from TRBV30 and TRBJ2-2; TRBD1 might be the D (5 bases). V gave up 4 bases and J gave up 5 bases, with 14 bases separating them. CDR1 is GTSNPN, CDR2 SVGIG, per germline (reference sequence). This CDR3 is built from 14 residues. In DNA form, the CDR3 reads TGTGCCTGGACTTTCAGGGCCGGTACCGGGGAGCTGTTTTTT. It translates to CAWTFRAGTGELFF.

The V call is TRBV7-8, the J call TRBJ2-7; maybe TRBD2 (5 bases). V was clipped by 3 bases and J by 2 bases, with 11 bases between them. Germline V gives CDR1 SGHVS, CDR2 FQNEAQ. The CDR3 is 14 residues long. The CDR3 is CASSFTTNPYEQYF. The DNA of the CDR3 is TGTGCCAGCAGCTTTACGACTAACCCCTACGAGCAGTACTTC.

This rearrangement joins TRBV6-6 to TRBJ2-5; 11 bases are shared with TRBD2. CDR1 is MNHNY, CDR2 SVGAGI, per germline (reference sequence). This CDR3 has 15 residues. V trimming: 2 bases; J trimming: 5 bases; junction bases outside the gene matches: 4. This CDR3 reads CASSYEGLAVETQYF. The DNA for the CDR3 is TGTGCCAGCAGTTACGAGGGACTAGCGGTCGAGACCCAGTACTTC.

CDR3 bases: TGTGCCAGCAGCCGGACCGGGACAGGCTACGAGCAGTACTTC. Residues: CASSRTGTGYEQYF. The chain employs TRBV7-2 and TRBJ2-7, with 8 bases lining up with TRBD1. Germline lookup yields CDR1 SGHTA and CDR2 FQGNSA. V lost 5 bases and J lost 3; bases outside the gene matches: 6. The CDR3 length is 14 residues.

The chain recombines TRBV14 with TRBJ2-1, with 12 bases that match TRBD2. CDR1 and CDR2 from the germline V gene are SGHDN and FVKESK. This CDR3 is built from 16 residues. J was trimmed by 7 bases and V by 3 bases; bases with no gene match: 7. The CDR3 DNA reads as TGTGCCAGCAGCCACTCTTGGACTAGCGGGAAAAATGAGCAGTTCTTC. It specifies CASSHSWTSGKNEQFF.

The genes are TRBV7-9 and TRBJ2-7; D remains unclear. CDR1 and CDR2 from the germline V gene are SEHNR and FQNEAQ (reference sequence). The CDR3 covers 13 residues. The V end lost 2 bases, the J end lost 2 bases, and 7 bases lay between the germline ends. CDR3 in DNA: TGTGCCAGCAGCTTAACCAGTACCTACGAGCAGTACTTC. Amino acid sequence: CASSLTSTYEQYF.

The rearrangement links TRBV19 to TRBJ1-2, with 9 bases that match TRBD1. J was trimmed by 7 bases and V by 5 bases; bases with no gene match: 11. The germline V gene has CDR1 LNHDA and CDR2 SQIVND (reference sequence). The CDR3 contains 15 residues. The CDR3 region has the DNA TGTGCCAGTAGTCGGACAGGGGTGGAAAATGGTGGCTACACCTTC. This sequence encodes CASSRTGVENGGYTF.

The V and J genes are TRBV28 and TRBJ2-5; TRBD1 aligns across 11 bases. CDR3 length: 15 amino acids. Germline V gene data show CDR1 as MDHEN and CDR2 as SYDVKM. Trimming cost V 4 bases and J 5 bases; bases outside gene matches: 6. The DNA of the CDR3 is TGTGCCAGCAGTTCGCCGGGACAGGGGGTGGAGACCCAGTACTTC. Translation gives CASSSPGQGVETQYF. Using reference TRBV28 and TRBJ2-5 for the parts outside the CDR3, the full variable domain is DVKVTQSSRYLVKRTGEKVFLECVQDMDHENMFWYRQDPGLGLRLIYFSYDVKMKEKGDIPEGYSVSREKKERFSLILESASTNQTSMYLCASSSPGQGVETQYFGPGTRLLVL.

The chain's CDR3 is CASFETSGNTIYF. CDR3 DNA sequence: TGTGCCAGCTTCGAAACTTCTGGAAACACCATATATTTT. J is TRBJ1-3 and V is TRBV18; D unclear. Germline V gives CDR1 KGHSH, CDR2 LQKENI. Deletions cut 7 bases from V and 1 base from J, with 8 bases between. The CDR3 extends over 13 amino acids.

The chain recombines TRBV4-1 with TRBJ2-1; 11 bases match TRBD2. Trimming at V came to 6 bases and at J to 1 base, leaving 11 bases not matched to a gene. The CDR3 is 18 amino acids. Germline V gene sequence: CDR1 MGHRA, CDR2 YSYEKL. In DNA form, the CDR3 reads TGCGCCAGCAGACCAATGGGGACTAGCGGAAATTCCTACAATGAGCAGTTCTTC. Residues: CASRPMGTSGNSYNEQFF.

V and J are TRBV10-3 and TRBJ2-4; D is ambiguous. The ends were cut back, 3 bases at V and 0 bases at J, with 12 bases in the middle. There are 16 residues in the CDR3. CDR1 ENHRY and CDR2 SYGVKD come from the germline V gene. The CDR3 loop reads CAISEQEILAKNIQYF. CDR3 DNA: TGTGCCATCAGTGAACAAGAGATATTAGCCAAAAACATTCAGTACTTC.

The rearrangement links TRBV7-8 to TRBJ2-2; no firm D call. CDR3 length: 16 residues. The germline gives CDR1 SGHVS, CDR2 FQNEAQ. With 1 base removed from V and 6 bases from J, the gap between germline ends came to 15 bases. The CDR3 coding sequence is TGTGCCAGCAGCTTAGACCCGGTGGGATCCGCCGGGGAGCTGTTTTTT. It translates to CASSLDPVGSAGELFF.

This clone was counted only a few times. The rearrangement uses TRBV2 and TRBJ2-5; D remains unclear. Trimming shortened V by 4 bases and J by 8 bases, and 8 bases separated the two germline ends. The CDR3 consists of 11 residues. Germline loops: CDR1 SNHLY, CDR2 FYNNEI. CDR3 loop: CASSARLTQYF. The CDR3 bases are TGTGCCAGCAGTGCCCGGTTAACCCAGTACTTC.

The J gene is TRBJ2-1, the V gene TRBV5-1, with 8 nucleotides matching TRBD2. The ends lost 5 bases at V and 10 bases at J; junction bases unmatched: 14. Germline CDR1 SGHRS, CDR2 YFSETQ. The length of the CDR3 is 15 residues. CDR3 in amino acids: CASRDGSGAGVEQFF. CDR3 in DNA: TGCGCCAGCAGAGACGGGAGCGGAGCGGGAGTAGAGCAGTTCTTC.

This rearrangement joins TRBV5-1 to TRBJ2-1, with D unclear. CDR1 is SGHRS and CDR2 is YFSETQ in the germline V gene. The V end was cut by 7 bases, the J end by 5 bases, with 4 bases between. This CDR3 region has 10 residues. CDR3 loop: CASGNNEQFF. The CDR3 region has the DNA TGCGCCAGCGGGAACAATGAGCAGTTCTTC.

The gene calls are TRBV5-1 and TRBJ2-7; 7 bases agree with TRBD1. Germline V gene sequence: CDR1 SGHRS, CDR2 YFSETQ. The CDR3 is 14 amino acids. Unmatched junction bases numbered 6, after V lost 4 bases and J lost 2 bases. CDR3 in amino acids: CASSDPGGPYEQYF. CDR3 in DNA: TGCGCCAGCAGCGATCCAGGGGGACCCTACGAGCAGTACTTC.

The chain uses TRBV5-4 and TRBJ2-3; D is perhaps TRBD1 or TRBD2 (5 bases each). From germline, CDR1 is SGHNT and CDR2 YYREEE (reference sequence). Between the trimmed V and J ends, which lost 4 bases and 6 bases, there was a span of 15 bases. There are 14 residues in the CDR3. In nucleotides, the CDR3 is TGTGCCAGCAGCCGGGACCCATTGAGGGATACGCAGTATTTT. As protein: CASSRDPLRDTQYF.

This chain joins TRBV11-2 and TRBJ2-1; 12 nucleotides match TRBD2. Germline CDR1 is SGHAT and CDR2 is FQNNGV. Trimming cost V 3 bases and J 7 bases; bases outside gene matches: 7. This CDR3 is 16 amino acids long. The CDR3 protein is CASSFRLAGDGNEQFF. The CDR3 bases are TGTGCCAGCAGCTTCCGACTAGCGGGAGATGGAAATGAGCAGTTCTTC.